This TCR beta chain was recovered during a study of T cell responses to AZD1222 COVID-19 vaccine (dated by TCRdb to the early 2020s). Background for the entire study: AZD1222 recipients with second doses at about 4 weeks or about 12 weeks were pooled, because spike-specific TCR depth and breadth did not differ between schedules. TCR sequencing was performed for about 240 trial participants, of whom about 200 were given two doses of AZD1222 and approximately 25 were given two doses of MenACWY control vaccine. Trial participants were enrolled by age into subgroups of 18-55, 56-69 and 70-plus years, and roughly 150, 30 and 60 TCR-sequenced participants, respectively, were included in these subgroups. Study-wide findings and limitations: Because no day 14 peak-response samples were available, the repertoires could be characterized only after the peak T cell response. Conclusions about previously exposed vaccinees are limited because only 6 or 7 AZD1222 recipients were SARS-CoV-2 seropositive at baseline. A significant rise in spike-specific TCR breadth and depth was observed after two AZD1222 doses relative to day 0 and relative to MenACWY recipients. Most participants were white British and females outnumbered males, and the authors suggested that clonal diversity may have been underestimated. CD4 TCRs associated with the vaccine covered the entire spike protein, and the dominant responses were in regions 160-218 and 743-854. The 56-69-year group was small, and its depth increase did not reach significance, likely because of low power. Epitopes outside the regions mutated in the B.1.351 and B.1.1.7 variants were reportedly recognized by nearly half of the unique spike-specific TCRs.

The time point label of this sample denotes: baseline before first vaccination. Vaccinee samples were obtained from the UK trials COV001 and COV002, which included a single-blind randomized controlled phase 2/3 trial of AZD1222 (ChAdOx1 nCoV-19) in healthy adults. For TCRbeta chain sequencing, PBMC samples from trial participants were taken at day 0 and at day 28 after the second dose. V and J are truncated by 4 bases and 1 base respectively, leaving an intervening sequence of 11 bases. The CDR3 measures 14 amino acids from cysteine to phenylalanine. Only the CDR3 region is kept as DNA, spanning 42 bases read in frame from base 1. For CDR1 and CDR2, the germline V gene (reference sequence) lists MNHEY and SMNVEV. A remark on this clone: Its cognate antigen has yet to be identified. No quality values exist for individual bases; no much larger clone is one base distant.

The CDR3 regions of human TCRbeta chains were analyzed by immunosequencing. The authors processed their data as follows. TCRs in the repertoires were compared against a reference library of SARS-CoV-2-specific TCRs that had been generated with the MIRA antigen-specificity platform. Breadth meant the fraction of unique TCRs that were SARS-CoV-2-associated, whereas depth meant the fraction of total T cells that were SARS-CoV-2-associated. Using the MIRA data, each spike-specific TCR was assigned both to the spike region to which the TCR was reactive and to a CD4 or CD8 class. Log10-transformed breadth and depth values were compared by one-way ANOVA with Sidak's multiple comparisons tests. The clones in this table, taken by TCRdb from immuneACCESS, are in-frame only. Not every clone is retained; where verified, under half of the shortfall comes from an unresolved V gene, and the cause of the rest is unknown. The V and J calls and clone size were taken over from that table, and D and trimming were inferred from the DNA. For this sample there are under 85,000 clones; about nine tenths appear just once. 24% of the sample is in the top ten clones.

The source was peripheral blood, collected on day 0 of AZD1222 vaccination. The TCR originated in an adult in good health. This chain joins TRBV27 to TRBJ2-7, with no reliable assignment of the D segment. The DNA sequence is TGTGCCAGCAGTTCGACGGAAGTTTCCTACGAGCAGTACTTC. It is translated as CASSSTEVSYEQYF.